Sample share makes the clone carrying this T cell receptor beta chain medium-sized. The data derive from a study of spatial heterogeneity in lung cancer. TCRdb processed the 5' RACE reads anew with MiXCR; each CDR3 protein has one entry. This table holds a few thousand distinct CDR3 sequences, roughly 6.4% found once. Indicated time point: sample taken at primary tumor resection. CDR3 length equals 12 residues. Trimming cost V 7 bases and J 3 bases; bases outside gene matches: 2. The germline CDR1 and CDR2 sequences are MDHEN and SYDVKM. This sample comprised normal lung tissue next to the tumor, obtained at surgery. The chain links TRBV28 to TRBJ1-1; 7 bases are a match to TRBD1. The source is a male donor with early-stage non-small cell lung cancer. The CDR3 sequence: CASIQGYTEAFF. The CDR3 bases are TGTGCCAGCATACAGGGGTACACTGAAGCTTTCTTT.